This TCR beta chain originates from a study of technical replicates of blood from a few donors. Data came from immunoSEQ multiplex PCR; TCRdb stores just in-frame clones and leaves some out. This repertoire shows about 79,000 clones, more than 85% found once; its top ten account for about 0.4%. This CDR3 has 20 residues. Trimming at V came to 8 bases and at J to 3 bases, leaving 21 bases not matched to a gene. The germline V gene encodes CDR1 SNHLY and CDR2 FYNNEI. This sequence was found in a human donor in good health. Some clones in this sample may be carry-over from other donors' samples. Sequences were obtained from T cells isolated from PBMCs. The gene calls are TRBV2 and TRBJ1-4; 10 bases fit TRBD1. The CDR3 sequence: CASWIATGGELALANEKLFF. The CDR3, as DNA: TGTGCCAGCTGGATAGCGACAGGGGGCGAACTAGCATTAGCTAATGAAAAACTGTTTTTT.